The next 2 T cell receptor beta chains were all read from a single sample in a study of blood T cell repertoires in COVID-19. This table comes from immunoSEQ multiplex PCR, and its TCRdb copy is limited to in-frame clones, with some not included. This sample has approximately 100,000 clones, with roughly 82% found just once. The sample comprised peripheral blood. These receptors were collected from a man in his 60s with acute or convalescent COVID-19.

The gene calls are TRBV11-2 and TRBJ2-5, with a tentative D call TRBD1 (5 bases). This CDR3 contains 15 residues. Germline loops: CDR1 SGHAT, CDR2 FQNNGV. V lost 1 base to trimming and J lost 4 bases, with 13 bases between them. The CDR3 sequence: CASSLGGSPGETQYF. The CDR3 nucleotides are TGTGCCAGCAGCTTAGGGGGCTCCCCAGGAGAGACCCAGTACTTC.

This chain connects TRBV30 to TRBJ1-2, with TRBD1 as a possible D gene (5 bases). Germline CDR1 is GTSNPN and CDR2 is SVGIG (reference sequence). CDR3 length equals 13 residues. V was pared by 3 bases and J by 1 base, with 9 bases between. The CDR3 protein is CAWRTDGNYGYTF. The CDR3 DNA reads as TGTGCCTGGAGGACAGATGGTAACTATGGCTACACCTTC.